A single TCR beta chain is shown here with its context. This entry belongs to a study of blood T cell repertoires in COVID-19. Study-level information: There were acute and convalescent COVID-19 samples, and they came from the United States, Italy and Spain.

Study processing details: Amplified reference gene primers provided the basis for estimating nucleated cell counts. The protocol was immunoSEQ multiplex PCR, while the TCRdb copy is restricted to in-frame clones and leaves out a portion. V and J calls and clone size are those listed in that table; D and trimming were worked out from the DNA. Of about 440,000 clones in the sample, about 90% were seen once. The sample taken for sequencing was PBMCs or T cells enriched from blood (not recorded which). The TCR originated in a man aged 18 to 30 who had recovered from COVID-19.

The CDR3 protein is CASSLAYRENTEAFF. The DNA for the CDR3 is TGCGCCAGCAGCTTGGCCTATAGAGAGAACACTGAAGCTTTCTTT. The chain has TRBV5-1 and TRBJ1-1; D is uncertain. Trimming stripped 0 bases from V and 1 base from J, with 10 bases between. This CDR3 region has 15 residues. Germline V CDR1 and CDR2: SGHRS, YFSETQ.